This T cell receptor (beta chain) was sequenced during a study of glioma-infiltrating T cells. TCR alpha and beta CDR3 regions were amplified from RNA using iRepertoire nested multiplex PCR. For one-step reverse transcription and amplification, about 90-400 ng of tissue mRNA or PBMC total RNA was used. TCRdb re-analysed the multiplex PCR reads in MiXCR, keeping a single row per CDR3 protein. The data hold some 100,000 distinct CDR3 sequences, with less than 30% observed a single time. Study results and caveats: Very few CDR3 sequences were shared between tissue and blood. Tissue-blood divergence was below expectation in non-neoplastic patients, above in gliomas.

Unmatched junction bases numbered 4, after V lost 4 bases and J lost 2 bases. Germline V gene data show CDR1 as DFQATT and CDR2 as SNEGSKA (reference sequence). The CDR3 runs to 14 residues. In its sample, this clonotype was seen many times. Its antigen is not known. This sequence was found in a human donor with low-grade glioma or glioblastoma, undergoing nonglioma brain surgery, or in good health (not recorded which). V and J are TRBV20-1 and TRBJ2-3; TRBD1 matches at 9 bases. Sample: glioma tissue, nonneoplastic brain tissue, or PBMCs (not recorded which). The CDR3 reads CSANRDRVTDTQYF. The DNA of the CDR3 is TGCAGTGCTAACCGGGACAGGGTCACAGATACGCAGTATTTT.